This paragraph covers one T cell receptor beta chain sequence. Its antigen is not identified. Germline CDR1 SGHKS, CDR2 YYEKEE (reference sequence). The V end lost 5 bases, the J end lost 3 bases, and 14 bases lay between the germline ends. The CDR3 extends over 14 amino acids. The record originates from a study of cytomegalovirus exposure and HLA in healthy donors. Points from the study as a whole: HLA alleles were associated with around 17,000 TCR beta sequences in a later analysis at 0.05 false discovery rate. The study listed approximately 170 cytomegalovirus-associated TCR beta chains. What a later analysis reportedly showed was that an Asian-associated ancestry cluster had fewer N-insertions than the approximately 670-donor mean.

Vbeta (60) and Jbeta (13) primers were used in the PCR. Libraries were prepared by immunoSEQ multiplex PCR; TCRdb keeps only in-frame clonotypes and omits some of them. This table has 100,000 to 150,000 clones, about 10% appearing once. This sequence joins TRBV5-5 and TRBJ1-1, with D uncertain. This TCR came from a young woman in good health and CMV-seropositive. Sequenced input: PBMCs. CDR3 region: CASRPRNWDTEAFF. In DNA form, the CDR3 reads TGTGCCAGCAGGCCGCGGAATTGGGACACTGAAGCTTTCTTT.